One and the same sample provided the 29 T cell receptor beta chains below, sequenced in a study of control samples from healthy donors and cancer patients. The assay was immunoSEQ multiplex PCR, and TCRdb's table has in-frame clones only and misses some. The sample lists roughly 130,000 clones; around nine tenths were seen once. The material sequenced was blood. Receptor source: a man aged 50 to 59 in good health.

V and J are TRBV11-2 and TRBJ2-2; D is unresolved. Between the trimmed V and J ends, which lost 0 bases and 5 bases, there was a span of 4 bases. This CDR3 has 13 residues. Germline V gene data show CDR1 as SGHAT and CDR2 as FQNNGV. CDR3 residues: CASSLETTGELFF. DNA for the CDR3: TGTGCCAGCAGCTTAGAGACGACCGGGGAGCTGTTTTTT.

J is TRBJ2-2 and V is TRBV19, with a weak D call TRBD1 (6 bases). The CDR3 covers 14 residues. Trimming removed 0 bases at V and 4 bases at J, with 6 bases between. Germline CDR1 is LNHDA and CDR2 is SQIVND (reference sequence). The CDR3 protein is CASSIDRGTGELFF. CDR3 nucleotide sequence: TGTGCCAGTAGTATAGACAGGGGCACCGGGGAGCTGTTTTTT.

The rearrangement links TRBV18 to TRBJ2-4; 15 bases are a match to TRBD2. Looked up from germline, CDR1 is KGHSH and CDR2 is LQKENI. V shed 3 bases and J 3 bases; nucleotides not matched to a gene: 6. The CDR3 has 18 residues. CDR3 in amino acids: CASSPGLAGGQDKNIQYF. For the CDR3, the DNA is TGTGCCAGCTCACCCGGACTAGCGGGGGGGCAGGACAAAAACATTCAGTACTTC.

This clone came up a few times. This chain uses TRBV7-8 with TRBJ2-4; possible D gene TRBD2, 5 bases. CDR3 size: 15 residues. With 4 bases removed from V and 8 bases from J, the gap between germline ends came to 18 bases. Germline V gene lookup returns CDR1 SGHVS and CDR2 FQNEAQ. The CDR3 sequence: CASSSLTRAGDIQYF. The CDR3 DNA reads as TGTGCCAGCAGCTCCCTTACGCGGGCTGGGGACATTCAGTACTTC.

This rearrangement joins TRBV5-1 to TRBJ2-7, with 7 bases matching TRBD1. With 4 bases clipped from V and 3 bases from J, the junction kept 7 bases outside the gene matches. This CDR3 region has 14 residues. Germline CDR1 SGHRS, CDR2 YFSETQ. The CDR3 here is CASSAGQEIYEQYF. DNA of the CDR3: TGCGCCAGCAGCGCTGGACAGGAGATCTACGAGCAGTACTTC.

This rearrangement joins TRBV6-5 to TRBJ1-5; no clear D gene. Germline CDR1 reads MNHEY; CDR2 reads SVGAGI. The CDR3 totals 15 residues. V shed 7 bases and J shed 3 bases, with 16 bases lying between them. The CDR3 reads CASISRLGHNQPQHF. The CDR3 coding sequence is TGTGCCAGCATAAGTAGGTTGGGTCACAATCAGCCCCAGCATTTT.

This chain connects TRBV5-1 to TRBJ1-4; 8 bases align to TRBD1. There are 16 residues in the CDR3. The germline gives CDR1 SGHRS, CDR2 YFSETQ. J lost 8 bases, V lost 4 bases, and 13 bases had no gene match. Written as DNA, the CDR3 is TGCGCCAGCAGCCGATTTCCAGGGGGCGCAGGGGAAAAACTGTTTTTT. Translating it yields CASSRFPGGAGEKLFF.

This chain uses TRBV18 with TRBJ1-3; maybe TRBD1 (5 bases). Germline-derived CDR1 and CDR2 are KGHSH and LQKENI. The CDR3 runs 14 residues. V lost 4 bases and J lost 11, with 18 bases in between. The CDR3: CASSLPGRSGAIYF. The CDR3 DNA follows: TGTGCCAGCTCACTACCGGGACGGTCAGGAGCCATATATTTT.

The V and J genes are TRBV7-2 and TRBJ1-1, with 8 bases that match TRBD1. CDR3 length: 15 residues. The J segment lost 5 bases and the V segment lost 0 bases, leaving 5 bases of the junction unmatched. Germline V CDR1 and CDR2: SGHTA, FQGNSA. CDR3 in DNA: TGTGCCAGCAGCTTAGCTCCAGGGGGCGGGACTGAAGCTTTCTTT. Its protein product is CASSLAPGGGTEAFF.

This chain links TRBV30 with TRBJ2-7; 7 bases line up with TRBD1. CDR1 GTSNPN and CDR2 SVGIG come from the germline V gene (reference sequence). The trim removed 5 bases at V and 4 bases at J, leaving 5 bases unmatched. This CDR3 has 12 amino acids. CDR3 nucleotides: TGTGCCTGGGCCGGACAGGCGTACGAGCAGTACTTC. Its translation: CAWAGQAYEQYF.

The DNA of the CDR3 is TGTGCCAGCAGCTCAGAGCGGGGCTCCTACAATGAGCAGTTCTTC. Its translation: CASSSERGSYNEQFF. The rearrangement joins TRBV11-2 to TRBJ2-1; 7 nucleotides align to TRBD2. The CDR3 spans 15 residues. Per germline, CDR1 SGHAT and CDR2 FQNNGV. V lost 4 bases to trimming and J lost 0 bases; unmatched junction nucleotides: 3.

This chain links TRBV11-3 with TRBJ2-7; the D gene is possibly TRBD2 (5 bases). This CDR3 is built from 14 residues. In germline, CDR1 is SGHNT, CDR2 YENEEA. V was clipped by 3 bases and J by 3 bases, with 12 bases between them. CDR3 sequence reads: CASSLSTDYYEQYF. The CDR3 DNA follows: TGTGCCAGCAGCTTGAGTACCGACTACTACGAGCAGTACTTC.

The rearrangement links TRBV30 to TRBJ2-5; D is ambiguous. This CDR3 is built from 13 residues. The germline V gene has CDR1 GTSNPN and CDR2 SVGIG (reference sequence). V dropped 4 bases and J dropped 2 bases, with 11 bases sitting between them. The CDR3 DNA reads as TGTGCCTGGATTCTTAACAGTCAAGAGACCCAGTACTTC. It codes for CAWILNSQETQYF. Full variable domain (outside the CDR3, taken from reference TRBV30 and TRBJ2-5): SQTIHQWPATLVQPVGSPLSLECTVEGTSNPNLYWYRQAAGRGLQLLFYSVGIGQISSEVPQNLSASRPQDRQFILSSKKLLLSDSGFYLCAWILNSQETQYFGPGTRLLVL.

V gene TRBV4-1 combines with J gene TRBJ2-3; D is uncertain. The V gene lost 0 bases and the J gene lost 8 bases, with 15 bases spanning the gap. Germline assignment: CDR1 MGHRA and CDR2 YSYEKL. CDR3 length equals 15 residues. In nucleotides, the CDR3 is TGCGCCAGCAGCCAAGAGGTTGGCGCGGCCGGTACGCAGTATTTT. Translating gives CASSQEVGAAGTQYF.

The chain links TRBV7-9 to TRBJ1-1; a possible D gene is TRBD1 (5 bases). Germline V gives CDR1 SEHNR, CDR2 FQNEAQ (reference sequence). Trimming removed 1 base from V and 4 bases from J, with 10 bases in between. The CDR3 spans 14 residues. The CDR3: CASSLGDRGTEAFF. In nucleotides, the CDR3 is TGTGCCAGCAGCTTAGGGGACCGGGGCACTGAAGCTTTCTTT.

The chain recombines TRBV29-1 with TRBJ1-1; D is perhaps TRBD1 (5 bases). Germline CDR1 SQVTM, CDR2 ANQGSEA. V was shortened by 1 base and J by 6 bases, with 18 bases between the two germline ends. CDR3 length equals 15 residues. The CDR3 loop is CSVEGKAGNSAEAFF. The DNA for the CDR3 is TGCAGCGTTGAAGGGAAGGCAGGGAACAGCGCTGAAGCTTTCTTT.

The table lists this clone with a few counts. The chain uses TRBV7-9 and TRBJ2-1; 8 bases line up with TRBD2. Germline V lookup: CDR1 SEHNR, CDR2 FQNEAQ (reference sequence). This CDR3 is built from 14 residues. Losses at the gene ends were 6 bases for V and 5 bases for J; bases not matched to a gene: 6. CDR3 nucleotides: TGTGCCAGCAGAATGGCGGGGGGACACAATGAGCAGTTCTTC. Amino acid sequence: CASRMAGGHNEQFF.

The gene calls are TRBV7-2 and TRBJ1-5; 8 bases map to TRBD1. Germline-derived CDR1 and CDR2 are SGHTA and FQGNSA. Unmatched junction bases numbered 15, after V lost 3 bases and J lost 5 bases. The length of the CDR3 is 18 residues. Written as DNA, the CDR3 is TGTGCCAGCAGCTTGCAGAATCGGCCAGGGGGCTATTATCAGCCCCAGCATTTT. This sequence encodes CASSLQNRPGGYYQPQHF.

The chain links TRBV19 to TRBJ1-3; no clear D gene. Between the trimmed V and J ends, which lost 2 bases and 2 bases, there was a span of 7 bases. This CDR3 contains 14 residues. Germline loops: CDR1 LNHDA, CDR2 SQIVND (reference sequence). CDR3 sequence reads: CASSILGPGNTIYF. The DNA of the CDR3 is TGTGCCAGTAGTATACTAGGACCTGGAAACACCATATATTTT.

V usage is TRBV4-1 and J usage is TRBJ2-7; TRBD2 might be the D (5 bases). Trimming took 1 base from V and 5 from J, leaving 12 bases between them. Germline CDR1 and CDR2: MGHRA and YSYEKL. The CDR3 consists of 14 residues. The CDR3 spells CASSQVEAGNEQYF. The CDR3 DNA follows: TGCGCCAGCAGCCAAGTTGAGGCGGGCAACGAGCAGTACTTC.

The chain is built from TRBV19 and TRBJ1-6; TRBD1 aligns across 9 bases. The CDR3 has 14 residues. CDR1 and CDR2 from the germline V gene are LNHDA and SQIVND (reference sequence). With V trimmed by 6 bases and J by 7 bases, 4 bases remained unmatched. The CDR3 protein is CASSGQGRNSPLHF. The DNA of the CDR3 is TGTGCCAGTAGCGGACAGGGGAGGAATTCACCCCTCCACTTT. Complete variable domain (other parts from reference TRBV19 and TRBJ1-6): DGGITQSPKYLFRKEGQNVTLSCEQNLNHDAMYWYRQDPGQGLRLIYYSQIVNDFQKGDIAEGYSVSREKKESFPLTVTSAQKNPTAFYLCASSGQGRNSPLHFGNGTRLTVT.

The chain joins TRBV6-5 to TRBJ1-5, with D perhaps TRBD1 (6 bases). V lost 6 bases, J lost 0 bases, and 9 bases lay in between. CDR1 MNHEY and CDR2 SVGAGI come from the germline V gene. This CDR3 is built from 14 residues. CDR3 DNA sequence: TGTGCCAGCAGGCAGGGGTCTAGCAATCAGCCCCAGCATTTT. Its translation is CASRQGSSNQPQHF.

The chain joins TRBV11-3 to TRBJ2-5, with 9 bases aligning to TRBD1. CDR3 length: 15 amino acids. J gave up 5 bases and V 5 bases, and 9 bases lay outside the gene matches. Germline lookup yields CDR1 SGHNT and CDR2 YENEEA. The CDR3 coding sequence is TGTGCCAGCAGCCCACAGGGGGCTCAGGGGGAGACCCAGTACTTC. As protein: CASSPQGAQGETQYF.

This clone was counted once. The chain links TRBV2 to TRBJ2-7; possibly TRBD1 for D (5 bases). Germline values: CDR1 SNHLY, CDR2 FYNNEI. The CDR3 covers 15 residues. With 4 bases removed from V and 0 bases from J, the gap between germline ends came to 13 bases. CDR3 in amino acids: CASSVVAGYSYEQYF. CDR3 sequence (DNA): TGTGCCAGCAGTGTCGTGGCAGGGTACTCCTACGAGCAGTACTTC.

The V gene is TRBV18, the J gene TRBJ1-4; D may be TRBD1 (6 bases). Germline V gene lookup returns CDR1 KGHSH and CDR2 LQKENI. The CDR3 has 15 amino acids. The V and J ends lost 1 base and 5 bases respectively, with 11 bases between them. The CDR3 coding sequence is TGTGCCAGCTCACCACGAAGACAGGAGAATGAAAAACTGTTTTTT. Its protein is CASSPRRQENEKLFF.

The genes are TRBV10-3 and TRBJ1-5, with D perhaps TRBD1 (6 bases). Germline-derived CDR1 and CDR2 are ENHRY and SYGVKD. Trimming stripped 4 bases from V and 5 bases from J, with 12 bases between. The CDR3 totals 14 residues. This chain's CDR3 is CAISAGEGDQPQHF. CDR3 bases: TGTGCCATCAGTGCTGGGGAGGGGGATCAGCCCCAGCATTTT.

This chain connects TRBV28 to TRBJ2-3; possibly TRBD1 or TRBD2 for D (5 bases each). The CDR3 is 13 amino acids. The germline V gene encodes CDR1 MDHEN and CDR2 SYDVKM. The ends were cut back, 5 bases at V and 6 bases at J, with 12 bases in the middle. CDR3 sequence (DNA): TGTGCCAGCAGTGGGGACCCAGGGGATACGCAGTATTTT. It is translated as CASSGDPGDTQYF.

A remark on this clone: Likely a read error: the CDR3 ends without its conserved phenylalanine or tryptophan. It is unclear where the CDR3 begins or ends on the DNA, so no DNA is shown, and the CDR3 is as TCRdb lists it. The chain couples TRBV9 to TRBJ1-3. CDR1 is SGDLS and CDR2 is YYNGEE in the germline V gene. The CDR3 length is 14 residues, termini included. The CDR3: CASSRPGPTFVEGV.

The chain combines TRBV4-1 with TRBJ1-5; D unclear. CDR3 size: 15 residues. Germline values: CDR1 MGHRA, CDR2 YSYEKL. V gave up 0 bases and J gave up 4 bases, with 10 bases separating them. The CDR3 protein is CASSQDIGWNQPQHF. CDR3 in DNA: TGCGCCAGCAGCCAAGATATTGGGTGGAATCAGCCCCAGCATTTT.